This is a list of T cell receptor beta chains from one sample in a study of blood T cells in healthy people across ages. MiXCR was run by TCRdb on the 5' RACE reads, yielding one entry per CDR3 protein. Here the sample spans roughly 800,000 distinct CDR3 sequences, roughly 25% being singletons. The data were also submitted as part of a second study, on T cells of mothers and their children.

Sequencing was performed on blood. The receptors originated from a boy under 18 in good health. Both conserved end residues are part of each CDR3. Fields, in order: clone size, D gene, V gene, J gene, CDR3 DNA, CDR3 protein. D genes are given only for firm matches. Clone size is shown for a subset of rows, as once, few, many or a class of expanded clone.

size: NA; D: NA; V: TRBV6-5; J: TRBJ2-7; DNA: TGTGCCAGCAGTTACGTTCGGGGTAAGGGCGAGCAGTACTTC; CDR3: CASSYVRGKGEQYF
size: NA; D: TRBD2; V: TRBV15; J: TRBJ2-1; DNA: TGTGCCACCAGCAGAGCCAGACTAGCGGACCCACAGGAACAGAATGAGCAGTTCTTC; CDR3: CATSRARLADPQEQNEQFF
size: few; D: TRBD2; V: TRBV4-2; J: TRBJ2-5; DNA: TGTGCCAGCAGCAAGCGGGAGTACGGGGGAGAGCAAGAGACCCAGTACTTC; CDR3: CASSKREYGGEQETQYF
size: NA; D: TRBD1; V: TRBV19; J: TRBJ1-4; DNA: TGTGCCAGTAACCCCAGGGGGCGCGTCGAAAAACTGTTTTTT; CDR3: CASNPRGRVEKLFF
size: NA; D: TRBD1; V: TRBV7-2; J: TRBJ1-2; DNA: TGTGCCAGCAGCATGCCCCGGGACAGAGATGGCTACACCTTC; CDR3: CASSMPRDRDGYTF
size: few; D: NA; V: TRBV29-1; J: TRBJ1-1; DNA: TGCAGCGCCTTTCATGGCCCGATAAAGAACACTGAAGCTTTCTTT; CDR3: CSAFHGPIKNTEAFF
size: NA; D: NA; V: TRBV27; J: TRBJ2-7; DNA: TGTGCCAGCAGTTTAGGAGTGGCCACTCACTACGAGCAGTACTTC; CDR3: CASSLGVATHYEQYF
size: NA; D: NA; V: TRBV6-6; J: TRBJ1-1; DNA: TGTGCCAGCAACCCCAACCGGGAGTTCGAAGCTTTCTTT; CDR3: CASNPNREFEAFF
size: few; D: TRBD2; V: TRBV2; J: TRBJ2-3; DNA: TGTGCCAGTCCCACACTAGCGGGCAGCACAGATACGCAGTATTTT; CDR3: CASPTLAGSTDTQYF
size: NA; D: NA; V: TRBV6-2/TRBV6-3; J: TRBJ2-7; DNA: TGTGCCAGCAGACTGGGAGGAGGCTACGAGCAGTACTTC; CDR3: CASRLGGGYEQYF
size: few; D: NA; V: TRBV3-1; J: TRBJ2-5; DNA: TGTGCCAGCAGCCAAGATCTAACAGGGAGACAAGAGACCCAGTACTTC; CDR3: CASSQDLTGRQETQYF
size: NA; D: NA; V: TRBV7-2; J: TRBJ1-4; DNA: TGTGCCAGCAGCTTAATGACCACCTGGGGTACTACGGAAAAACTGTTTTTT; CDR3: CASSLMTTWGTTEKLFF
size: few; D: NA; V: TRBV20-1; J: TRBJ2-6; DNA: TGCAGTGCTAGGCCAGGGGAGGGGGCCAACGTCCTGACTTTC; CDR3: CSARPGEGANVLTF
size: NA; D: TRBD1; V: TRBV7-2; J: TRBJ2-7; DNA: TGTGCCAGCAGCTTAGTTCGTGACAGGGAATACGAGCAGTACTTC; CDR3: CASSLVRDREYEQYF
size: NA; D: NA; V: TRBV29-1; J: TRBJ1-2; DNA: TGCAGCGTGGTTGAACAGGTGTCTAACTATGGCTACACCTTC; CDR3: CSVVEQVSNYGYTF
size: NA; D: TRBD1; V: TRBV7-9; J: TRBJ1-2; DNA: TGTGCCAGCATATCACGGGACAGCGGGGGCTACACCTTC; CDR3: CASISRDSGGYTF
size: few; D: TRBD1; V: TRBV6-2/TRBV6-3; J: TRBJ2-7; DNA: TGTGCCAGCAGTTGGAATTCCGGGACAGGGGTTTACGAGCAGTACTTC; CDR3: CASSWNSGTGVYEQYF
size: few; D: TRBD2; V: TRBV6-1; J: TRBJ2-1; DNA: TGTGCCAGCAGTGAACCCCTAGCGGGAGCACCCAATGAGCAGTTCTTC; CDR3: CASSEPLAGAPNEQFF
size: NA; D: NA; V: TRBV20-1; J: TRBJ1-2; DNA: TGCAGTGCTAGAAGGGCAGCCGGCTACACCTTC; CDR3: CSARRAAGYTF
size: NA; D: NA; V: TRBV28; J: TRBJ2-3; DNA: TGTGCCAGCAGCAAGGGGGGGGCTGGAGGAGATACGCAGTATTTT; CDR3: CASSKGGAGGDTQYF
size: NA; D: TRBD1; V: TRBV5-8; J: TRBJ2-5; DNA: TGTGCCAGCAGCGGGACAGGGTTGGCCACAGAGACCCAGTACTTC; CDR3: CASSGTGLATETQYF
size: NA; D: NA; V: TRBV6-2/TRBV6-3; J: TRBJ2-1; DNA: TGTGCCAGCAGTTACGGTTCCTTCGGGCGAGCGGGGACATACAATGAGCAGTTCTTC; CDR3: CASSYGSFGRAGTYNEQFF
size: NA; D: NA; V: TRBV7-9; J: TRBJ2-7; DNA: TGTGCCAGCAGCTTGTTTATGGGGCTCCTCGACGAGCAGTACTTC; CDR3: CASSLFMGLLDEQYF
size: few; D: NA; V: TRBV10-3; J: TRBJ1-1; DNA: TGTGCCATCAGCGATCAGGGTTTAAGTAACACTGAAGCTTTCTTT; CDR3: CAISDQGLSNTEAFF
size: NA; D: NA; V: TRBV20-1; J: TRBJ2-5; DNA: TGCAGTGCTTTCCAGCGGGCGAGAGAGACCCAGTACTTC; CDR3: CSAFQRARETQYF
size: few; D: NA; V: TRBV28; J: TRBJ2-5; DNA: TGTGCCAGCAGTCCACGGGACTTCGGGGAGACCCAGTACTTC; CDR3: CASSPRDFGETQYF
size: few; D: NA; V: TRBV2; J: TRBJ1-2; DNA: TGTGCCAGCAGTGACTCCGGAGCTAACTATGGCTACACCTTC; CDR3: CASSDSGANYGYTF
size: NA; D: NA; V: TRBV28; J: TRBJ2-7; DNA: TGTGCCAGCAGTTCCCGCACAGCCTACGTGCAGTACTTC; CDR3: CASSSRTAYVQYF
size: NA; D: TRBD2; V: TRBV29-1; J: TRBJ2-3; DNA: TGCAGCGTCCCTAGCGGCAGCACAGATACGCAGTATTTT; CDR3: CSVPSGSTDTQYF
size: NA; D: NA; V: TRBV14; J: TRBJ1-6; DNA: TGTGCCAGCAGTCGCGGAGAGGCTAATTCACCCCTCCACTTT; CDR3: CASSRGEANSPLHF
size: NA; D: NA; V: TRBV25-1; J: TRBJ1-1; DNA: TGTGCCAGCAGTGATACGCAGGGTCTCGAAGCTTTCTTT; CDR3: CASSDTQGLEAFF
size: few; D: NA; V: TRBV5-1; J: TRBJ2-6; DNA: TGCGCCAGCAGCTTGGGGGTGACTGGGGCCAACGTCCTGACTTTC; CDR3: CASSLGVTGANVLTF
size: NA; D: NA; V: TRBV7-2; J: TRBJ2-1; DNA: TGTGCCAGCAGCTCCTCGTCTGGTGAGCAGTTCTTC; CDR3: CASSSSSGEQFF
size: few; D: NA; V: TRBV6-1; J: TRBJ2-6; DNA: TGTGCCAGCAGTGAATCTTTAGGGAGCTCTGGGGCCAACGTCCTGACTTTC; CDR3: CASSESLGSSGANVLTF
size: NA; D: TRBD2; V: TRBV12-3/TRBV12-4; J: TRBJ2-7; DNA: TGTGCCAGCTCTCCCGGGGGGAGCGGGTACGAGCAGTACTTC; CDR3: CASSPGGSGYEQYF
size: few; D: NA; V: TRBV7-2; J: TRBJ1-1; DNA: TGTGCCAGCAGCCCCCGCGCTGAAGCTTTCTTT; CDR3: CASSPRAEAFF
size: many; D: NA; V: TRBV5-1; J: TRBJ2-6; DNA: TGCGCCAGCAGCCCCCTGATGGCTGGGGCCAACGTCCTGACTTTC; CDR3: CASSPLMAGANVLTF
size: NA; D: TRBD1; V: TRBV20-1; J: TRBJ1-1; DNA: TGCAGTGCTAGAGATTGGGCCCGAGACAGGGGGTATGGCACTGAAGCTTTCTTT; CDR3: CSARDWARDRGYGTEAFF
size: NA; D: NA; V: TRBV7-2; J: TRBJ2-7; DNA: TGTGCCAGCAGCTTATCCCCCAGTCCCTACGAGCAGTACTTC; CDR3: CASSLSPSPYEQYF
size: few; D: NA; V: TRBV28; J: TRBJ2-5; DNA: TGTGCCAGCAGTTTATCGGAGGGGGCGATTTTGGAGACCCAGTACTTC; CDR3: CASSLSEGAILETQYF
size: NA; D: NA; V: TRBV28; J: TRBJ1-1; DNA: TGTGCCAGCAGCTCGGACAGTAGCGCTGAAGCTTTCTTT; CDR3: CASSSDSSAEAFF
size: NA; D: NA; V: TRBV5-1; J: TRBJ2-7; DNA: TGCGCCAGCAGCTCGGCTGGGAACGAGCAGTACTTC; CDR3: CASSSAGNEQYF
size: few; D: NA; V: TRBV18; J: TRBJ2-3; DNA: TGTGCCAGCTCACCTCTAGGCCCAGATACGCAGTATTTT; CDR3: CASSPLGPDTQYF
size: NA; D: NA; V: TRBV7-9; J: TRBJ2-5; DNA: TGTGCCAGCAGCGACGGGGTCCCCCAAGAGACCCAGTACTTC; CDR3: CASSDGVPQETQYF
size: few; D: NA; V: TRBV7-8; J: TRBJ2-7; DNA: TGTGCCGGCAGCTTAGGCCCAGGGGTTCCCGTCCACGAGCAGTACTTC; CDR3: CAGSLGPGVPVHEQYF
size: NA; D: TRBD1; V: TRBV28; J: TRBJ2-7; DNA: TGTGCCAGCAGACTCGCTTCCGGGACAGGAACCTACGAGCAGTACTTC; CDR3: CASRLASGTGTYEQYF
size: NA; D: NA; V: TRBV7-6; J: TRBJ2-7; DNA: TGTGCCAGCAGCTTAGGGGCGGCTGGGGAAAGGGGATCCTACGAGCAGTACTTC; CDR3: CASSLGAAGERGSYEQYF
size: NA; D: NA; V: TRBV18; J: TRBJ2-7; DNA: TGTGCCAGCTCACCACAGGTATCGGGCACCTACGAGCAGTACTTC; CDR3: CASSPQVSGTYEQYF
size: few; D: TRBD1; V: TRBV9; J: TRBJ2-1; DNA: TGTGCCAGCAGCCCCCGATCGGGGACAGGGGTCTTAAATGAGCAGTTCTTC; CDR3: CASSPRSGTGVLNEQFF
size: few; D: NA; V: TRBV7-2; J: TRBJ2-4; DNA: TGTGCCAGCAGCTTAGCCCCTGACGGGGAGATTAACATTCAGTGCTTC; CDR3: CASSLAPDGEINIQCF
size: few; D: NA; V: TRBV6-2/TRBV6-3; J: TRBJ2-7; DNA: TGTGCCAGCAGTTACTCGGTGGATGTTCTAGCGATCCTCTCCTACGAGCAGTACTTC; CDR3: CASSYSVDVLAILSYEQYF
size: NA; D: NA; V: TRBV5-1; J: TRBJ1-2; DNA: TGCGCCAGCAGCTTGAGTACGGAATTCTATGGCTACACCTTC; CDR3: CASSLSTEFYGYTF
size: NA; D: TRBD2; V: TRBV5-5; J: TRBJ2-3; DNA: TGTGCCAGCAGCATTGCGGGGACTAGCGGAAACACAGATACGCAGTATTTT; CDR3: CASSIAGTSGNTDTQYF
size: NA; D: NA; V: TRBV7-9; J: TRBJ1-5; DNA: TGTGCCAGCAGCCAAGTTGGAGAAAATCAGCCCCAGCATTTT; CDR3: CASSQVGENQPQHF
size: few; D: TRBD2; V: TRBV11-2; J: TRBJ2-7; DNA: TGTGCCAGCAGCTCCAGCCCGGGACTAGCGGGCCATCTGGGTTACGAGCAGTACTTC; CDR3: CASSSSPGLAGHLGYEQYF